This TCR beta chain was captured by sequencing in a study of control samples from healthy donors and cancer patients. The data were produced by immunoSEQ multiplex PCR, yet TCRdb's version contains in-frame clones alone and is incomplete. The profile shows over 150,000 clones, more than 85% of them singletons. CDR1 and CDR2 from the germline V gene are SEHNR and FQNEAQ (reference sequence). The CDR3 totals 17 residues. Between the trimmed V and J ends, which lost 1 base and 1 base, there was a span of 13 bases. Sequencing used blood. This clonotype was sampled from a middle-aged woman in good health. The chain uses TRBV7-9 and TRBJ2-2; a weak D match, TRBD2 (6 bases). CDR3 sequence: CASSLGFAGMNTGELFF. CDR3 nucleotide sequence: TGTGCCAGCAGCTTAGGGTTTGCGGGGATGAACACCGGGGAGCTGTTTTTT.